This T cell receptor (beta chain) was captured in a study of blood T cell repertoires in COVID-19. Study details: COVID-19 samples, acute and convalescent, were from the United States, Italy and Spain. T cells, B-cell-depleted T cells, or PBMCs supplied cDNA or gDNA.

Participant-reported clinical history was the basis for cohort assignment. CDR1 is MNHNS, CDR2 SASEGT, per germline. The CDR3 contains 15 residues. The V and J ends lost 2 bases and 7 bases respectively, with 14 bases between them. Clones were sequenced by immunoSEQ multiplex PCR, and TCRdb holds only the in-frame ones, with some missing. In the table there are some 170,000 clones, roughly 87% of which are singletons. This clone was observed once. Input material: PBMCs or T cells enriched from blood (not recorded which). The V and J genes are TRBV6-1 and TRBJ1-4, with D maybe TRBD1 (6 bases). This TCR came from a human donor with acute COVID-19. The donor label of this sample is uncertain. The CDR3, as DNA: TGTGCCAGCAGTGAACAGCAGGGAGGGGGTGAAAAACTGTTTTTT. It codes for CASSEQQGGGEKLFF.